Below are 5 T cell receptor beta chains sequenced from a single sample in a study of T-cell reconstitution after alpha-beta-depleted transplantation in children. A TCRbeta library incorporating unique molecular identifiers was prepared. TCRdb redid the calling of the PCR reads with MiXCR, one entry per CDR3 protein. The sample has about 540,000 distinct CDR3 sequences; about a sixth are singletons. The sequences come from PBMCs from the stem cell graft donor, collected from the stem cell graft. Receptors originate from a human donor who donated a stem cell graft to a child with acute lymphoblastic leukemia.

The chain has TRBV12-3 or TRBV12-4 and TRBJ2-3, with D maybe TRBD1 (5 bases). With 2 bases removed from V and 0 bases from J, the gap between germline ends came to 9 bases. The CDR3 sequence is 15 residues long. The CDR3 region is CASSLSGYSTDTQYF. CDR3 coding DNA: TGTGCCAGCAGTTTATCAGGGTATAGCACAGATACGCAGTATTTT.

V and J are TRBV5-1 and TRBJ1-1; tentatively, D is TRBD1 (6 bases). Germline CDR1 is SGHRS and CDR2 is YFSETQ. The CDR3 consists of 15 residues. V was clipped by 0 bases and J by 5 bases, with 14 bases between them. DNA for the CDR3: TGCGCCAGCAGCTTGGTGGCAGGGGTGATTACTGAAGCTTTCTTT. Amino acids: CASSLVAGVITEAFF. The variable domain in full, with the rest retrieved from reference TRBV5-1 and TRBJ1-1, is KAGVTQTPRYLIKTRGQQVTLSCSPISGHRSVSWYQQTPGQGLQFLFEYFSETQRNKGNFPGRFSGRQFSNSRSEMNVSTLELGDSALYLCASSLVAGVITEAFFGQGTRLTVV.

The chain is built from TRBV7-9 and TRBJ2-5; 7 positions agree with TRBD1. The CDR3 is 14 residues long. Trimming took 8 bases from V and 5 from J; bases not matched to a gene: 11. Germline-derived CDR1 and CDR2 are SEHNR and FQNEAQ (reference sequence). In DNA, the CDR3 is TGTGCCAGCCTCGGGACAGCGTCCCGGGAGACCCAGTACTTC. It translates to CASLGTASRETQYF.

This clonotype appeared a few times. J is TRBJ1-5 and V is TRBV12-3 or TRBV12-4; 9 positions agree with TRBD1. The length of the CDR3 is 14 residues. J was trimmed by 5 bases and V by 7 bases; bases with no gene match: 6. The CDR3 nucleotides read TGTGCCAGCACCCCCAGACAGGGGGATCAGCCCCAGCATTTT. It encodes CASTPRQGDQPQHF.

This chain uses TRBV18 with TRBJ1-1; D not resolved. Trimming pared 2 bases from V and 1 base from J, leaving 8 bases between. This CDR3 has 14 amino acids. Germline loops: CDR1 KGHSH, CDR2 LQKENI. CDR3 sequence: CASSPARANTEAFF. The CDR3 DNA follows: TGTGCCAGCTCACCAGCGAGGGCGAACACTGAAGCTTTCTTT.